Sequencing of this T cell receptor (beta chain) was carried out in a study of blood T cell repertoires in COVID-19. Across the study: The samples span acute and convalescent COVID-19 from the United States, Italy and Spain.

How the authors handled the data: Reference gene primer amplification yielded estimated nucleated cell counts. The repertoire was sequenced with immunoSEQ multiplex PCR; TCRdb's copy has only in-frame clones and lacks some. D and trimming were read from the DNA, whereas the V and J calls and clone size are those reported in that table. The sample includes 200,000 to 250,000 clones, about nine tenths of them seen just once. Germline V lookup: CDR1 LGHDT, CDR2 YNNKEL (reference sequence). V gave up 2 bases and J gave up 11 bases; unmatched junction bases: 15. CDR3 length equals 16 residues. Sequencing was done on a sample of PBMCs or T cells enriched from blood (not recorded which). V gene TRBV3-1 (or the pseudogene TRBV3-2) combines with J gene TRBJ2-1; 7 positions match TRBD2. This TCR was recovered from a man aged 18 to 30 with acute COVID-19. CDR3 sequence reads: CASSQYYAGESIQQFF. CDR3 nucleotide sequence: TGTGCCAGCAGCCAATATTATGCGGGAGAATCTATCCAGCAGTTCTTC.